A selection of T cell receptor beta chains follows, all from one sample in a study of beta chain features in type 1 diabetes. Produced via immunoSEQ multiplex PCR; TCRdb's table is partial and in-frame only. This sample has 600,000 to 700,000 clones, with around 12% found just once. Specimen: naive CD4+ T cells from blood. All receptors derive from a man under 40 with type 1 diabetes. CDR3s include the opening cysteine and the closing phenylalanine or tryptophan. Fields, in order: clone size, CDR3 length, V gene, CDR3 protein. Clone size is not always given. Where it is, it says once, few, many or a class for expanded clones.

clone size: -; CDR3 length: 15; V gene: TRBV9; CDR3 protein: CASSVAIAGGETQYF
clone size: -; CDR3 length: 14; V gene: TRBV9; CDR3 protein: CASSETSFYNEQFF
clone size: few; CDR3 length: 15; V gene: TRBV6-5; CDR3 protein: CASSLGLADQETQYF
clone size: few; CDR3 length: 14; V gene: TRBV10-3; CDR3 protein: CAIRGGLILGEQFF
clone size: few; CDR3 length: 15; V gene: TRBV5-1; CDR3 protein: CASSWTTSQTDTQYF
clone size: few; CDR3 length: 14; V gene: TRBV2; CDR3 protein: CASIGTGNTGELFF
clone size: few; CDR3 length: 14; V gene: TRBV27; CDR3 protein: CASSFTGATDTQYF
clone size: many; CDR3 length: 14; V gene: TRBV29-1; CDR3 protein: CSVRRGGGPDTQYF
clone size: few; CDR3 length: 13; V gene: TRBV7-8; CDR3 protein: CASSLAQLYGYTF
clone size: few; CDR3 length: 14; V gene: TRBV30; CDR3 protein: CAWMRQGARHGYTF
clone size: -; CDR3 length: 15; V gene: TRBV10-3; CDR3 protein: CAASGQGPNTGELFF
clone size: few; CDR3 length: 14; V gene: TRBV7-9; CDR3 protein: CASSPGLATDTQYF
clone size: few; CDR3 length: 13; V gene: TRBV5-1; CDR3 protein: CASSSPGSNEQFF
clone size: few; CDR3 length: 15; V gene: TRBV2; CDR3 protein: CASSSSFLSGDTQYF
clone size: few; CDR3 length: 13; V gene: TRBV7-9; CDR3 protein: CASSLGLGYGYTF
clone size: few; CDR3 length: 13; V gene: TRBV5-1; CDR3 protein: CASSLVAGQPQHF
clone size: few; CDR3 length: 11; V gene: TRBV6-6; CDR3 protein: CASSSLQGYTF
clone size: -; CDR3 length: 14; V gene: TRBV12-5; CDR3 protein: CASGLVRSGNTIYF
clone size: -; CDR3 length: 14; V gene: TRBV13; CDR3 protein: CASSIPRGGNTIYF
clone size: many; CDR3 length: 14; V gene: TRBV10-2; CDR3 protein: CASNRYSSYNEQFF
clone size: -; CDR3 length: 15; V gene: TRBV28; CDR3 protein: CASKIGQGLAGELFF
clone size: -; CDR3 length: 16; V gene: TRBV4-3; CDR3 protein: CASSHLPRAQIGEQFF